A selection of T cell receptor beta chains follows, all from one sample in a study of Graves' ophthalmopathy and Graves' hyperthyroidism. TCRdb reprocessed the multiplex PCR reads via MiXCR and lists one record per CDR3 protein. The sample lists under 800,000 distinct CDR3 sequences; about 20% were seen once. The specimen sequenced was peripheral blood. The source is a woman aged 18 to 35 with stable Graves' hyperthyroidism. Some clones in this sample may be carry-over from other donors' samples. Each CDR3 is given with its conserved first and last residue. The D gene is left open where the match is weak. Part of the rows lack a size; the others show once, few, many or a class for expanded clones.

J gene	D gene	V gene	clone size	CDR3 DNA	CDR3 protein
TRBJ2-5	.	TRBV27	many	TGTGCCAGCAGTTCTCTCAGGGAAGAGGAGACCCAGTACTTC	CASSSLREEETQYF
TRBJ1-5	TRBD1	TRBV4-1	few	TGCGCCAGCAGCCAAGATAACAGGGGGTTCATCCAGCCCCAGCATTTT	CASSQDNRGFIQPQHF
TRBJ2-2	.	TRBV6-2/TRBV6-3	many	TGTGCCAGCAAGGGCTATACCGGGGAGCTGTTTTTT	CASKGYTGELFF
TRBJ2-2	.	TRBV7-6	.	TGTGCCAGCAGCTTACGAGTCGTTCGGGGGACATTTAACACCGGGGAGCTGTTTTTT	CASSLRVVRGTFNTGELFF
TRBJ1-1	.	TRBV28	.	TGTGCCAGCAGACAGACAGAGCATAACACTGAAGCTTTCTTT	CASRQTEHNTEAFF
TRBJ1-2	TRBD1	TRBV4-2	.	TGTGCCAGCAGCCCCCTGGATGGACAGGGGAGCCATCGAGCGGGGTTATATGGCCACACCTTC	CASSPLDGQGSHRAGLYGHTF
TRBJ2-5	.	TRBV12-3/TRBV12-4	many	TGTGCCAGCAGTTGGGGCAACCAAGAGACCCAGTACTTC	CASSWGNQETQYF
TRBJ1-2	.	TRBV6-2/TRBV6-3	many	TGTGCCAGCAGTTACTTTTCCGGGGCGAATGGCTACACCTTC	CASSYFSGANGYTF
TRBJ1-2	.	TRBV27	.	TGTGCCAGCAGTTTAACTGTTCGGACGGATGGCTACACCTTC	CASSLTVRTDGYTF
TRBJ1-1	.	TRBV12-3/TRBV12-4	many	TGTGCCAGCACTATGACAGGGAACACTGAAGCTTTCTTT	CASTMTGNTEAFF
TRBJ1-5	.	TRBV20-1	.	TGCAGTGCTAGAAAACAGGGAGGCCAGCCCCAGCATTTT	CSARKQGGQPQHF
TRBJ1-1	TRBD1	TRBV27	many	TGTGCCAGCAGTCTACAGGGGGCACTGGGCACTGAAGCTTTCTTT	CASSLQGALGTEAFF
TRBJ1-2	.	TRBV15	.	TGTGCCACCAGCAGAGATCTATTGGATGTTGCGGGAAATGATGGCTACACCTTC	CATSRDLLDVAGNDGYTF
TRBJ1-1	TRBD1	TRBV4-1	many	TGCGCCAGCAGCCTCGCGGGACAGGGGTTAGCTGAAGCTTTCTTT	CASSLAGQGLAEAFF
TRBJ1-3	.	TRBV6-1	many	TGTGCCAGCCTCAGGGAAAACACCATATATTTT	CASLRENTIYF
TRBJ1-6	TRBD1	TRBV9	many	TGTGCCAGCAGCCCAGGGGGGGGGGATTCACCCCTCCACTTT	CASSPGGGDSPLHF
TRBJ2-2	TRBD1	TRBV28	many	TGTGCCAGCAGTTCGACAGGGAGGAACACCGGGGAGCTGTTTTTT	CASSSTGRNTGELFF